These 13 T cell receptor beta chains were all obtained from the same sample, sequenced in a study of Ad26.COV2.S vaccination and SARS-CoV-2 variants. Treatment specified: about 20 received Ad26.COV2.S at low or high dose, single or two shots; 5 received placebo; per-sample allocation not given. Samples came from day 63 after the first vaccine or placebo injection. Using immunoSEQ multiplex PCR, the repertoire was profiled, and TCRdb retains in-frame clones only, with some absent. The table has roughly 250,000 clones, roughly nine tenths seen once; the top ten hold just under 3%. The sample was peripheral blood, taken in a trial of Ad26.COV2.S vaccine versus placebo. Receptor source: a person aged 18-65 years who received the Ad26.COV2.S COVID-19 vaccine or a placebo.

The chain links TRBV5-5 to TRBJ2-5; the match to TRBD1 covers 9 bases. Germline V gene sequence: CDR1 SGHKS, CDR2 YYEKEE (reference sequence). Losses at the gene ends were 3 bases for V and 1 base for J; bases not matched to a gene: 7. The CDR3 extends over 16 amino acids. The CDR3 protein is CASSYGDREAQETQYF. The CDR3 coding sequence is TGTGCCAGCAGCTACGGGGACAGGGAGGCCCAAGAGACCCAGTACTTC.

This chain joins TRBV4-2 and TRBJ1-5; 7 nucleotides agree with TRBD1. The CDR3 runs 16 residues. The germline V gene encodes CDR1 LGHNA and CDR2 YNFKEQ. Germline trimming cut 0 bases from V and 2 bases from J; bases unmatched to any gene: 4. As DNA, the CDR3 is TGTGCCAGCAGCCAAGATGGGACAGACGGCAATCAGCCCCAGCATTTT. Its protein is CASSQDGTDGNQPQHF.

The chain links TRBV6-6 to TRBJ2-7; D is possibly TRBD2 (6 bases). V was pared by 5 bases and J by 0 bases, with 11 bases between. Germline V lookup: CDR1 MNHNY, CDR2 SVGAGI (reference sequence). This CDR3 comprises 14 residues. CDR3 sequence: CASSRSTSSYEQYV. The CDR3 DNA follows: TGTGCCAGCAGTCGATCGACTAGCTCCTACGAGCAGTACGTC.

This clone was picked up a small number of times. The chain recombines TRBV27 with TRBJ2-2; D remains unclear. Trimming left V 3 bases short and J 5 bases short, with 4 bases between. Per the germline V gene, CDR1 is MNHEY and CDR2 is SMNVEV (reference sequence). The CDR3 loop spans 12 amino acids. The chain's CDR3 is CASSFGTGELFF. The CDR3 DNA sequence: TGTGCCAGCAGTTTCGGAACCGGGGAGCTGTTTTTT.

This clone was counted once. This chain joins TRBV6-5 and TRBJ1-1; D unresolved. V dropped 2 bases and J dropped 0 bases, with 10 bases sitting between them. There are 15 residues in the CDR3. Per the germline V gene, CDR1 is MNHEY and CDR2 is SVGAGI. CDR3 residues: CASSYREGLNTEAFF. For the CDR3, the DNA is TGTGCCAGCAGTTACAGGGAAGGCCTGAACACTGAAGCTTTCTTT.

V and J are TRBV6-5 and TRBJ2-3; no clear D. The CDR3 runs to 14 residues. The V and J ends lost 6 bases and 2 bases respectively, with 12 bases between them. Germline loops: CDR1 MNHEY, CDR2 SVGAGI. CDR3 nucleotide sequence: TGTGCCAGCAGCCCCAGGTATTCCACAGATACGCAGTATTTT. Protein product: CASSPRYSTDTQYF.

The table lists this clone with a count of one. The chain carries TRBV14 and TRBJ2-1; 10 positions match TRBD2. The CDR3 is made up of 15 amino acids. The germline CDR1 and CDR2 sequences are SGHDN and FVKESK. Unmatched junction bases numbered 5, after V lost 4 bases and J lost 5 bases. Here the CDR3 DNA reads TGTGCCAGCAGCCGAGGACTAGCGGTGGACAATGAGCAGTTCTTC. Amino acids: CASSRGLAVDNEQFF.

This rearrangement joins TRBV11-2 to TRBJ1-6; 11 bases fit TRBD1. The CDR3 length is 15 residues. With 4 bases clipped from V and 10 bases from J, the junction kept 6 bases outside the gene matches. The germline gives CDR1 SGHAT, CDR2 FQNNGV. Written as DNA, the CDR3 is TGTGCCAGCAGCTGGGGGACAGGGGGTTTATCACCCCTCCACTTT. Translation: CASSWGTGGLSPLHF.

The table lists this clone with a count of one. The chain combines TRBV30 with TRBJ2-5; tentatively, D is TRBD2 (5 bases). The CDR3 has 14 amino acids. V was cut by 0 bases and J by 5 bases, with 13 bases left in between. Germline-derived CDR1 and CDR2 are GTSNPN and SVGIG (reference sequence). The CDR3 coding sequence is TGTGCCTGGAGTGTGGAGGCATCCGGGGAGACCCAGTACTTC. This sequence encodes CAWSVEASGETQYF.

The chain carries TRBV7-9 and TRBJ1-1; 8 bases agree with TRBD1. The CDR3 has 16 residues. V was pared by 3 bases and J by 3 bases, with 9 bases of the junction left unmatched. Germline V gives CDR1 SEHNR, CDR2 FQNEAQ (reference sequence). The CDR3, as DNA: TGTGCCAGCAGCTTCTCACCCGGGACAGGTTACACTGAAGCTTTCTTT. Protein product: CASSFSPGTGYTEAFF.

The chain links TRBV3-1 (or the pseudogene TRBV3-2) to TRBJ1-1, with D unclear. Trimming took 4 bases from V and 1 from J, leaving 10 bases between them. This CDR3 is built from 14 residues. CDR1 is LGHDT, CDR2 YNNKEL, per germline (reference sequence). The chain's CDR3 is CASSPVAGNTEAFF. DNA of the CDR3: TGTGCCAGCAGCCCCGTGGCAGGGAACACTGAAGCTTTCTTT.

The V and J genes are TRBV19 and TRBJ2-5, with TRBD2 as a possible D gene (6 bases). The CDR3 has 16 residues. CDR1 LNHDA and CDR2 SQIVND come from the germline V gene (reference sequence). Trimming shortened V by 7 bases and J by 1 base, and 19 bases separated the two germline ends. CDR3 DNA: TGTGCCAGTAAACGGGGCTCGCGGGGCCCCCAAGAGACCCAGTACTTC. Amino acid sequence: CASKRGSRGPQETQYF.

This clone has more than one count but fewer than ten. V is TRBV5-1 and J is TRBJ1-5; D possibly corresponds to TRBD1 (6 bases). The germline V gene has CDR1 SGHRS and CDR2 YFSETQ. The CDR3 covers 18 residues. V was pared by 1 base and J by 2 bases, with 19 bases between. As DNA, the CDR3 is TGCGCCAGCAGCTTGAACCCAACAGGGAGGGGAGGCAATCAGCCCCAGCATTTT. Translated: CASSLNPTGRGGNQPQHF.